These 5 T cell receptor beta chains came from one sample sequenced in a study of blood T cells in healthy people across ages. Using a J-beta primer mix together with a sample-barcoded 5' primer, a second PCR was run for roughly 7 to 11 cycles. TCRdb reanalysed the 5' RACE reads using MiXCR and keeps one entry per CDR3 protein. The sample holds some 1.5 million distinct CDR3 sequences, 28% seen once. The sequenced material came from blood. Source of these receptors: a woman aged 25 to 39 in good health.

The rearrangement uses TRBV13 and TRBJ2-3; D ambiguous. CDR3 length equals 15 residues. Trimming stripped 4 bases from V and 0 bases from J, with 11 bases between. Germline values: CDR1 PRHDT, CDR2 FYEKMQ (reference sequence). This CDR3 reads CASSSSSTSTDTQYF. The DNA for the CDR3 is TGTGCCAGCAGCTCGAGCTCCACTAGCACAGATACGCAGTATTTT.

This rearrangement joins TRBV12-3 or TRBV12-4 to TRBJ2-1, with 9 bases fitting TRBD1. CDR3 size: 19 residues. With 3 bases clipped from V and 5 bases from J, the junction kept 17 bases outside the gene matches. CDR3 nucleotides: TGTGCCAGCAGTTTCCGAGTGGGCTATACAGGGGGCGCGGACAATGAGCAGTTCTTC. Its protein product is CASSFRVGYTGGADNEQFF.

As regards this clonotype: In this CDR3 the conserved last residue, phenylalanine or tryptophan, is missing, so a read error is likely. The chain carries TRBV5-1 and TRBJ2-5, with D perhaps matching TRBD1 (6 bases). The CDR3 is 13 amino acids. In germline, CDR1 is SGHRS, CDR2 YFSETQ. V shed 4 bases and J shed 2 bases, with 9 bases lying between them. The CDR3 spells CASSRTVQETQYC. CDR3 sequence (DNA): TGCGCCAGCAGCCGGACAGTTCAAGAGACCCAGTACTGC.

This clonotype was seen more than once but under ten times. This rearrangement joins TRBV12-5 to TRBJ2-1; 8 bases are a match to TRBD1. Trimming cost V 4 bases and J 7 bases; bases outside gene matches: 6. The CDR3 extends over 14 amino acids. Germline V CDR1 and CDR2: LGHNT, FRNRAP. The CDR3 DNA reads TGTGCTAGTGGTTGGACAGGGATTAGGAATGAGCAGTTCTTC. Protein product: CASGWTGIRNEQFF.

As regards this clonotype: A junction boundary mismatches the germline segment, possibly from a read error. This chain links TRBV6-1 with TRBJ2-3; tentative D call: TRBD2 (5 bases). Germline V gene lookup returns CDR1 MNHNS and CDR2 SASEGT. This CDR3 has 13 residues. The CDR3 sequence is CVSNLERPDTQYF. The CDR3 nucleotides are TGTGTCAGCAACCTGGAGCGGCCAGATACGCAGTATTTT.